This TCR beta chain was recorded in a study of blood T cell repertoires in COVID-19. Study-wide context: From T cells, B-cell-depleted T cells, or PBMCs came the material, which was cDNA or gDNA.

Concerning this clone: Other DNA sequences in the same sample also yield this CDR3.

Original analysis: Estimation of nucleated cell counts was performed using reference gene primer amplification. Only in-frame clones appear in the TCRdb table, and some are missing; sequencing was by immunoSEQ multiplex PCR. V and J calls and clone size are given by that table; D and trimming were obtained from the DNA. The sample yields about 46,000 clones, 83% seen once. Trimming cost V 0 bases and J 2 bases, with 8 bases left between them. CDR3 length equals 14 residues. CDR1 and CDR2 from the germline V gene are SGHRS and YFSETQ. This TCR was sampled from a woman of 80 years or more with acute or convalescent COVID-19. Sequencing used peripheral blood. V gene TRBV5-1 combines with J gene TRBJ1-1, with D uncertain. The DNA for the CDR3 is TGCGCCAGCAGCTTGGTCGGGGAAAACACTGAAGCTTTCTTT. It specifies CASSLVGENTEAFF.